This paragraph covers one T cell receptor beta chain sequence. The data originate from a study of blood T cell repertoires in COVID-19. Study-wide background: COVID-19 samples collected from the United States, Italy and Spain covered acute and convalescent phases. T cells, B-cell-depleted T cells, or PBMCs provided the cDNA or gDNA that served as material.

Under the authors' procedure: For nucleated cells, counts were estimated from reference gene primer amplification. Assay: immunoSEQ multiplex PCR; the TCRdb copy retains only in-frame clones and omits some. That table supplies the V and J calls and clone size; D and trimming were determined from the DNA. The sample carries 70,000 to 80,000 clones, about 90% recorded once. Sequenced sample: peripheral blood. This clonotype was sampled from a human donor in a cohort sampled during active COVID-19.

CDR3 in amino acids: CASSIRGQSSSEAFF. The CDR3 DNA sequence: TGTGCCAGCAGCATAAGGGGACAGTCGAGTTCTGAAGCTTTCTTT. The chain has TRBV7-9 and TRBJ1-1, with 7 positions matching TRBD1. Losses at the gene ends were 5 bases for V and 6 bases for J; bases not matched to a gene: 12. CDR3 length equals 15 residues. Germline CDR1 SEHNR, CDR2 FQNEAQ (reference sequence). The variable domain in full, completed from reference TRBV7-9 and TRBJ1-1, reads DTGVSQNPRHKITKRGQNVTFRCDPISEHNRLYWYRQTLGQGPEFLTYFQNEAQLEKSRLLSDRFSAERPKGSFSTLEIQRTEQGDSAMYLCASSIRGQSSSEAFFGQGTRLTVV.